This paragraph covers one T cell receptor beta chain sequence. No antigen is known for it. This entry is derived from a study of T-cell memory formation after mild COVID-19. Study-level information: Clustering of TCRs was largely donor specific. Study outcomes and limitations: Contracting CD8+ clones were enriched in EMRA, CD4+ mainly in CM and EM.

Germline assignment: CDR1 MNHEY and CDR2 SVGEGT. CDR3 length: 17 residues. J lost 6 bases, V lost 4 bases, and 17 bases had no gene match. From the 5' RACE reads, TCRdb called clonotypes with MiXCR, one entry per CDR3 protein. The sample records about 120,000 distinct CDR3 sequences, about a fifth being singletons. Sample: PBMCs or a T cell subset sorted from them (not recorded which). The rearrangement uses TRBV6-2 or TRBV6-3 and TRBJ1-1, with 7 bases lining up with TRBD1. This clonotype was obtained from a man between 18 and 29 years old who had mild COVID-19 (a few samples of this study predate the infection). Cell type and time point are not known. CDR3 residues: CASSLWGTGEHRAEAFF. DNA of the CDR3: TGTGCCAGCAGTTTATGGGGAACAGGGGAACACAGGGCTGAAGCTTTCTTT.